A selection of T cell receptor beta chains follows, all from one sample in a study of blood T cells in healthy people across ages. TCRdb independently ran MiXCR on the 5' RACE reads; one entry per CDR3 protein. The table shows some 1.5 million distinct CDR3 sequences, with approximately 28% occurring only once. The specimen was blood. These receptors originate from a woman in her 30s in good health. The CDR3 runs from the conserved cysteine through the conserved F or W. Fields, in order: V gene, J gene, D gene, clone size, CDR3 protein, CDR3 DNA. The D gene is left open where the match is weak. Clone sizes are given selectively: once, few, many, or a class where the clone is expanded.

V: TRBV5-1
J: TRBJ2-7
D: TRBD2
size: few
CDR3: CASSLNIAGAGEQYF
DNA: TGCGCCAGCAGCTTAAATATAGCGGGAGCGGGCGAGCAGTACTTC

V: TRBV5-1
J: TRBJ2-2
D: TRBD2
size: few
CDR3: CASATSGTNTGELFF
DNA: TGCGCCAGCGCTACTAGCGGTACGAACACCGGGGAGCTGTTTTTT

V: TRBV9
J: TRBJ1-4
D: NA
size: few
CDR3: CASSAGEKLFF
DNA: TGTGCCAGCAGCGCTGGGGAAAAACTGTTTTTT

V: TRBV6-1
J: TRBJ1-6
D: TRBD1
size: many
CDR3: CASSEEDRGPSPLHF
DNA: TGTGCCAGCAGTGAAGAGGACAGGGGGCCTTCACCCCTCCACTTT

V: TRBV11-2
J: TRBJ2-7
D: NA
size: few
CDR3: CASSAGGAVEQYF
DNA: TGTGCCAGCAGCGCGGGTGGGGCTGTAGAGCAGTACTTC

V: TRBV12-3/TRBV12-4
J: TRBJ2-5
D: NA
size: NA
CDR3: CASSENTQETQYF
DNA: TGTGCCAGCAGTGAGAACACCCAAGAGACCCAGTACTTC

V: TRBV4-3
J: TRBJ2-1
D: NA
size: NA
CDR3: CASSQGQQSNEQFF
DNA: TGCGCCAGCAGCCAAGGTCAACAGTCCAATGAGCAGTTCTTC

V: TRBV20-1
J: TRBJ2-7
D: NA
size: many
CDR3: CSASWGERQYF
DNA: TGCAGTGCTAGCTGGGGAGAGCGGCAGTACTTC

V: TRBV20-1
J: TRBJ1-5
D: NA
size: NA
CDR3: CSAKARGNNQPQHF
DNA: TGCAGTGCTAAAGCCAGGGGAAATAATCAGCCCCAGCATTTT

V: TRBV5-4
J: TRBJ2-5
D: TRBD2
size: NA
CDR3: CASSLEASGNQETQYF
DNA: TGTGCCAGCAGCTTGGAGGCTAGCGGGAACCAAGAGACCCAGTACTTC

V: TRBV2
J: TRBJ1-2
D: NA
size: NA
CDR3: CASTLADYGYTF
DNA: TGTGCCAGCACACTAGCGGACTATGGCTACACCTTC

V: TRBV7-2
J: TRBJ2-3
D: NA
size: many
CDR3: CASGDGTSTDTQYF
DNA: TGTGCCAGCGGGGACGGAACTAGCACAGATACGCAGTATTTT

V: TRBV7-2
J: TRBJ2-7
D: NA
size: many
CDR3: CASSLELTVRGEQYF
DNA: TGTGCCAGCAGCTTGGAATTGACAGTACGGGGCGAGCAGTACTTC

V: TRBV24-1
J: TRBJ1-1
D: NA
size: NA
CDR3: CATSDFYGAEAFF
DNA: TGTGCCACCAGTGATTTTTATGGGGCTGAAGCTTTCTTT

V: TRBV5-1
J: TRBJ2-1
D: TRBD1
size: few
CDR3: CASGYTGQTYNEQFF
DNA: TGCGCCAGCGGATACACGGGACAGACCTACAATGAGCAGTTCTTC

V: TRBV7-9
J: TRBJ2-3
D: NA
size: once
CDR3: CASLDRNTDTQYF
DNA: TGTGCCAGCCTCGATCGAAACACAGATACGCAGTATTTT

V: TRBV28
J: TRBJ1-3
D: NA
size: NA
CDR3: CASVAGAGNTIYF
DNA: TGTGCCAGCGTCGCAGGGGCTGGAAACACCATATATTTT

V: TRBV11-2
J: TRBJ1-1
D: NA
size: NA
CDR3: CASSSPTGRPNTEAFF
DNA: TGTGCCAGCAGCTCACCCACGGGGCGCCCGAACACTGAAGCTTTCTTT

V: TRBV6-6
J: TRBJ1-1
D: TRBD1
size: NA
CDR3: CASTNRGDTEAFF
DNA: TGTGCCAGCACCAACAGGGGGGACACTGAAGCTTTCTTT

V: TRBV3-1
J: TRBJ1-2
D: NA
size: NA
CDR3: CANSQETAGDGYTF
DNA: TGTGCCAACAGCCAAGAGACAGCGGGGGATGGCTACACCTTC

V: TRBV7-6
J: TRBJ2-5
D: TRBD1
size: NA
CDR3: CASSDRTGWDF
DNA: TGTGCCAGCAGCGACCGGACAGGGTGGGACTTC

V: TRBV9
J: TRBJ2-5
D: NA
size: many
CDR3: CASSDRDSQETQYF
DNA: TGTGCCAGCAGCGACCGGGACTCGCAAGAGACCCAGTACTTC

V: TRBV18
J: TRBJ1-4
D: NA
size: few
CDR3: CASSTEMNEKLFF
DNA: TGTGCCAGCTCGACAGAAATGAATGAAAAACTGTTTTTT

V: TRBV18
J: TRBJ2-3
D: NA
size: NA
CDR3: CASSPTPTVSGDTQYF
DNA: TGTGCCAGCTCACCGACGCCTACTGTTTCCGGAGATACGCAGTATTTT

V: TRBV12-3/TRBV12-4
J: TRBJ1-1
D: TRBD1
size: NA
CDR3: CASSGRQGSTEAFF
DNA: TGTGCCAGCAGTGGACGACAGGGCTCCACTGAAGCTTTCTTT

V: TRBV3-1
J: TRBJ1-1
D: NA
size: few
CDR3: CASSQGRGDTEAFF
DNA: TGTGCCAGCAGCCAAGGGCGTGGGGACACTGAAGCTTTCTTT

V: TRBV29-1
J: TRBJ2-7
D: NA
size: NA
CDR3: CSVEWQGGYPYEQYF
DNA: TGCAGCGTTGAGTGGCAGGGGGGCTATCCCTACGAGCAGTACTTC

V: TRBV6-2/TRBV6-3
J: TRBJ2-3
D: TRBD2
size: NA
CDR3: CASNIPGGTQYF
DNA: TGTGCCAGCAACATACCGGGGGGTACGCAGTATTTT

V: TRBV20-1
J: TRBJ1-2
D: NA
size: few
CDR3: CSAAPGANYGYTF
DNA: TGCAGTGCTGCCCCAGGGGCTAACTATGGCTACACCTTC

V: TRBV5-1
J: TRBJ2-2
D: TRBD1
size: NA
CDR3: CASSLGTGYSGELFF
DNA: TGCGCCAGCAGCTTAGGGACAGGGTATTCCGGGGAGCTGTTTTTT

V: TRBV5-1
J: TRBJ2-7
D: NA
size: few
CDR3: CASSQGSGLAEQYF
DNA: TGCGCCAGCAGCCAGGGGTCCGGGCTAGCCGAGCAGTACTTC

V: TRBV29-1
J: TRBJ2-1
D: TRBD2
size: NA
CDR3: CSVGSGAGAVGEQFF
DNA: TGCAGCGTTGGGTCCGGGGCGGGAGCAGTAGGTGAGCAGTTCTTC

V: TRBV6-5
J: TRBJ2-5
D: TRBD2
size: few
CDR3: CASSLGLAGAGGAQYF
DNA: TGTGCCAGCAGTTTGGGACTAGCGGGGGCCGGAGGGGCCCAGTACTTC

V: TRBV7-9
J: TRBJ2-1
D: TRBD2
size: many
CDR3: CASSFLAGGRGNEQFF
DNA: TGTGCCAGCAGCTTCCTAGCGGGGGGGCGAGGCAATGAGCAGTTCTTC

V: TRBV7-2
J: TRBJ1-5
D: NA
size: few
CDR3: CASSQAGVNQPQHF
DNA: TGTGCCAGCAGCCAGGCAGGGGTCAATCAGCCCCAGCATTTT

V: TRBV3-1
J: TRBJ2-7
D: NA
size: few
CDR3: CASSPRDPRLEQYF
DNA: TGTGCCAGCAGCCCCCGGGATCCCCGGCTCGAGCAGTACTTC

V: TRBV6-1
J: TRBJ1-5
D: NA
size: few
CDR3: CASSEAPGNNQPQHF
DNA: TGTGCCAGCAGTGAAGCCCCAGGGAATAATCAGCCCCAGCATTTT

V: TRBV5-5
J: TRBJ2-1
D: TRBD2
size: NA
CDR3: CASSPREGLHNEQFF
DNA: TGTGCCAGCAGCCCCCGGGAGGGTCTTCACAATGAGCAGTTCTTC

V: TRBV20-1
J: TRBJ1-4
D: NA
size: few
CDR3: CSAVGGGREKLFF
DNA: TGCAGTGCGGTCGGGGGCGGAAGGGAAAAACTGTTTTTT

V: TRBV29-1
J: TRBJ2-3
D: TRBD1
size: NA
CDR3: CSVINVGQLDTQYF
DNA: TGCAGCGTTATAAATGTGGGACAGTTAGATACGCAGTATTTT

V: TRBV20-1
J: TRBJ1-5
D: NA
size: NA
CDR3: CSARQGNSNQPQHF
DNA: TGCAGTGCTAGACAGGGTAATAGCAATCAGCCCCAGCATTTT

V: TRBV7-3
J: TRBJ1-6
D: NA
size: NA
CDR3: CASSLTKGDTSPLHF
DNA: TGTGCCAGCAGCTTGACGAAGGGGGACACTTCACCCCTCCACTTT

V: TRBV5-1
J: TRBJ2-2
D: NA
size: NA
CDR3: CASSLAVNQGLLNTGELFF
DNA: TGCGCCAGCAGCTTGGCAGTAAACCAGGGACTGCTGAACACCGGGGAGCTGTTTTTT

V: TRBV12-3/TRBV12-4
J: TRBJ1-2
D: NA
size: NA
CDR3: CASSPGGLFETSYGYTF
DNA: TGTGCCAGCAGTCCGGGGGGGCTATTTGAGACCTCCTATGGCTACACCTTC

V: TRBV20-1
J: TRBJ2-7
D: TRBD1
size: NA
CDR3: CSASSGTGITYEQYF
DNA: TGCAGTGCTAGCTCCGGGACAGGGATTACCTACGAGCAGTACTTC

V: TRBV29-1
J: TRBJ2-1
D: TRBD1
size: many
CDR3: CSGSRGGGNEQFF
DNA: TGCAGCGGGAGCCGAGGGGGCGGCAATGAGCAGTTCTTC

V: TRBV7-2
J: TRBJ2-2
D: NA
size: NA
CDR3: CANSLTPNTGELFF
DNA: TGTGCCAACAGCTTAACACCGAACACCGGGGAGCTGTTTTTT

V: TRBV7-2
J: TRBJ1-2
D: TRBD1
size: few
CDR3: CASSPGLKDRSYGYTF
DNA: TGTGCCAGCTCCCCAGGATTGAAGGACAGGAGCTATGGCTACACCTTC

V: TRBV10-2
J: TRBJ2-7
D: NA
size: NA
CDR3: CASSPGQSKDEQYF
DNA: TGCGCCAGCAGCCCCGGACAGTCGAAGGACGAGCAGTACTTC

V: TRBV11-2
J: TRBJ2-1
D: NA
size: few
CDR3: CASSLVGSGGGDEQFF
DNA: TGTGCCAGCAGCTTAGTTGGGAGTGGGGGGGGCGATGAGCAGTTCTTC

V: TRBV12-3/TRBV12-4
J: TRBJ2-3
D: NA
size: NA
CDR3: CASTQTGITDTEYF
DNA: TGTGCCAGCACCCAGACAGGAATCACAGATACGGAGTATTTT

V: TRBV4-1
J: TRBJ2-2
D: TRBD2
size: once
CDR3: CASRGTSANTGELFF
DNA: TGCGCCAGCAGGGGGACTAGCGCTAACACCGGGGAGCTGTTTTTT

V: TRBV10-3
J: TRBJ1-1
D: NA
size: NA
CDR3: CAIRGGGTEAFF
DNA: TGTGCCATCAGGGGGGGCGGCACTGAAGCTTTCTTT

V: TRBV18
J: TRBJ2-1
D: NA
size: few
CDR3: CASSPPEDPAGNEQFF
DNA: TGTGCCAGCTCACCACCTGAGGATCCCGCGGGGAATGAGCAGTTCTTC

V: TRBV9
J: TRBJ2-1
D: TRBD1
size: NA
CDR3: CASSVRTGLDEQFF
DNA: TGTGCCAGCAGCGTTCGGACAGGGTTGGATGAGCAGTTCTTC

V: TRBV25-1
J: TRBJ2-1
D: NA
size: NA
CDR3: CASRSGFDYNEQFF
DNA: TGTGCCAGCAGATCCGGGTTCGACTACAATGAGCAGTTCTTC